These 2 T cell receptor beta chains came from one sample sequenced in a study of response to subunit inactivated influenza vaccine. TCRdb itself ran the RT-PCR reads through MiXCR, one entry per CDR3 protein. The repertoire holds about 300,000 distinct CDR3 sequences, with roughly 22% as singletons. The sequencing here drew on PBMCs from blood, taken 21 months after vaccination. All receptors come from a man aged 45 to 75 who received an inactivated influenza vaccine.

A few counts support this clonotype. CDR3 loop: CASRSVHNEQFF. The CDR3 nucleotides are TGTGCCAGCAGGAGCGTACACAATGAGCAGTTCTTC. The chain couples TRBV12-3 or TRBV12-4 to TRBJ2-1, with D hard to call. The CDR3 sequence is 12 residues long. Trimming took 6 bases from V and 5 from J, leaving 8 bases between them.

The CDR3 region has the DNA TGTGCCAGCAGCGCACCCCCCGGGACAGGGGGAGGGGGCTACACCTTC. It encodes CASSAPPGTGGGGYTF. The V gene is TRBV6-1, the J gene TRBJ1-2, with 11 bases identical to TRBD1. The germline CDR1 and CDR2 sequences are MNHNS and SASEGT. J gave up 8 bases and V 6 bases, and 14 bases lay outside the gene matches. CDR3 length equals 16 residues.